These 19 T cell receptor beta chains were all obtained from the same sample, sequenced in a study of vaccination effects on CD4 cells after COVID-19 (dated by TCRdb to between 2020 and 2023). The library relied on the immunoSEQ multiplex PCR assay. The immuneACCESS repertoire file appears here via TCRdb, limited to in-frame rearrangements. These files lack a portion of the clones; in checked studies, under half of the deficit traces to unresolved V genes, and the cause of the others is not known. The sample includes about 68,000 clones, with around 80% observed a single time. The ten largest clonotypes hold 10% to 15% of the sample. The ViraFEST assay stimulated PBMC with viral peptide pools and then used TCR sequencing to identify antigen-specific CD4+ T cell clonotypes by expansion. After more than 9 days of culture, CD4+ T cells were isolated with the EasySep CD4+ T cell isolation kit. Healthy vaccine recipients had no prior SARS-CoV-2 infection, confirmed by negative nucleocapsid antibodies before and after vaccination.

For these receptors, no antigen is known. This specimen consisted of CD4+ T cells from PBMCs cultured with SARS-CoV-2 spike peptides, obtained before COVID-19 vaccination. Explained via the paper, the cell subset or site label denotes: SARS-CoV-2 spike overlapping peptide pool stimulation. These receptor sequences come from a human donor who received a COVID-19 vaccine.

Points on this clone: Germline is not matched at one junction end, which may reflect a read error. The CDR3 DNA reads TGTGCCAGCACTGAAGGGGGAACCTCTGGAAACACCATATATTTT. Protein: CASTEGGTSGNTIYF. The chain carries TRBV25-1 and TRBJ1-3, with D tentatively TRBD1 (6 bases). The length of the CDR3 is 15 residues. The germline V gene has CDR1 MGHDK and CDR2 SYGVNS.

This rearrangement joins TRBV18 to TRBJ1-4; a weak D match, TRBD1 (6 bases). Trimming removed 6 bases from V and 8 bases from J, with 19 bases in between. The CDR3 sequence is 15 residues long. The V gene's germline CDR1 is KGHSH and CDR2 LQKENI. The CDR3 protein is CASSPFTGRGEKLFF. For the CDR3, the DNA is TGTGCCAGCTCTCCCTTCACAGGGAGAGGAGAAAAACTGTTTTTT.

The rearrangement links TRBV2 to TRBJ1-1, with D tentatively TRBD1 (6 bases). V was cut by 8 bases and J by 5 bases, with 18 bases left in between. The germline CDR1 and CDR2 sequences are SNHLY and FYNNEI. The CDR3 sequence is 14 residues long. The CDR3 DNA sequence: TGTGCCAGCCGCGATACAGGGCTTGCTACTGAAGCTTTCTTT. Its translation: CASRDTGLATEAFF.

The table lists this clone with a few counts. The chain uses TRBV5-1 and TRBJ2-2; D is possibly TRBD2 (6 bases). Deletions cut 4 bases from V and 4 bases from J, with 11 bases between. Germline CDR1 reads SGHRS; CDR2 reads YFSETQ. There are 14 residues in the CDR3. Here the CDR3 reads CASSPGLSTGELFF. CDR3 DNA sequence: TGCGCCAGCAGCCCGGGACTGAGCACCGGGGAGCTGTTTTTT.

The chain joins TRBV6-5 to TRBJ1-1, with D uncertain. Trimming took 2 bases from V and 0 from J, leaving 4 bases between them. This CDR3 has 13 residues. CDR1 MNHEY and CDR2 SVGAGI come from the germline V gene. In nucleotides, the CDR3 is TGTGCCAGCAGTTACCGGGTGAACACTGAAGCTTTCTTT. It specifies CASSYRVNTEAFF.

This chain joins TRBV5-6 and TRBJ2-1; 7 bases line up with TRBD2. CDR1 SGHDT and CDR2 YYEEEE come from the germline V gene. This CDR3 region has 16 residues. J gave up 2 bases and V 0 bases, and 5 bases lay outside the gene matches. CDR3: CASSLGRGGAYNEQFF. Written as DNA, the CDR3 is TGTGCCAGCAGCTTGGGGAGGGGAGGGGCCTACAATGAGCAGTTCTTC.

This clone has only one observation. The DNA for the CDR3 is TGTGCCACCAGTGAAACGAACCAGGGGGAGGAGACCCAGTACTTC. It encodes CATSETNQGEETQYF. The chain is built from TRBV24-1 and TRBJ2-5; 7 nucleotides agree with TRBD1. The CDR3 consists of 15 residues. With V trimmed by 4 bases and J by 5 bases, 9 bases remained unmatched. CDR1 KGHDR and CDR2 SFDVKD come from the germline V gene.

The table lists this clone with a count of one. The chain's CDR3 is CAWLGVMNTEAFF. In DNA, the CDR3 is TGTGCCTGGCTAGGGGTCATGAACACTGAAGCTTTCTTT. This chain links TRBV30 with TRBJ1-1, with D possibly being TRBD1 (5 bases). V dropped 5 bases and J dropped 0 bases, with 10 bases sitting between them. The germline V gene has CDR1 GTSNPN and CDR2 SVGIG (reference sequence). The CDR3 contains 13 residues.

The CDR3 nucleotides are TGTGCCAGCAGTGAACAGGGAGGCGGAAACACCATATATTTT. Amino acids: CASSEQGGGNTIYF. The chain uses TRBV2 and TRBJ1-3; perhaps TRBD1 as D (5 bases). CDR3 length: 14 amino acids. CDR1 is SNHLY and CDR2 is FYNNEI in the germline V gene. With 2 bases removed from V and 4 bases from J, the gap between germline ends came to 9 bases.

The chain uses TRBV6-5 and TRBJ2-2, with TRBD2 matching over 10 bases. V trimming: 4 bases; J trimming: 4 bases; junction bases outside the gene matches: 6. Germline V CDR1 and CDR2: MNHEY, SVGAGI. This CDR3 contains 16 residues. CDR3 DNA: TGTGCCAGCAGTTTAGCGGGGGGTCTCAGCACCGGGGAGCTGTTTTTT. Its translation is CASSLAGGLSTGELFF.

The rearrangement joins TRBV5-6 to TRBJ2-5; possibly TRBD2 for D (6 bases). V gave up 1 base and J gave up 0 bases, with 13 bases separating them. CDR3 length: 16 amino acids. In germline, CDR1 is SGHDT, CDR2 YYEEEE. The CDR3 coding sequence is TGTGCCAGCAGCTTGCTACGGGAGTTGCACCAAGAGACCCAGTACTTC. Amino acid sequence: CASSLLRELHQETQYF. The full variable domain, rest sourced from reference TRBV5-6 and TRBJ2-5, is DAGVTQSPTHLIKTRGQQVTLRCSPKSGHDTVSWYQQALGQGPQFIFQYYEEEERQRGNFPDRFSGHQFPNYSSELNVNALLLGDSALYLCASSLLRELHQETQYFGPGTRLLVL.

This clone was observed a handful of times. The J gene is TRBJ1-2, the V gene TRBV28, with 8 nucleotides matching TRBD1. V lost 5 bases and J lost 4; bases outside the gene matches: 9. From germline, CDR1 is MDHEN and CDR2 SYDVKM. The CDR3 contains 15 residues. CDR3 sequence reads: CASSPRTGTFYGYTF. CDR3 bases: TGTGCCAGCAGTCCCCGGACAGGGACCTTCTATGGCTACACCTTC.

V usage is TRBV24-1 and J usage is TRBJ2-5, with 8 bases that match TRBD1. In germline, CDR1 is KGHDR, CDR2 SFDVKD. This CDR3 has 15 amino acids. V dropped 3 bases and J dropped 5; count of bases not matched to a gene: 7. The CDR3 DNA reads as TGTGCCACCAGTGATGGGCAGGGGGCGGGGGAGACCCAGTACTTC. Protein: CATSDGQGAGETQYF.

The CDR3 loop is CASSIYISGANVLTF. The CDR3 DNA reads as TGTGCCAGCAGCATATATATCTCTGGGGCCAACGTCCTGACTTTC. The chain combines TRBV5-8 with TRBJ2-6, with D unclear. The V end was cut by 4 bases, the J end by 0 bases, with 8 bases between. The CDR3 has 15 residues. In germline, CDR1 is SGHTS, CDR2 YDEGEE.

The gene calls are TRBV27 and TRBJ2-3; unclear D gene. The V gene lost 1 base and the J gene lost 5 bases, with 16 bases spanning the gap. The CDR3 totals 16 residues. Germline V gene lookup returns CDR1 MNHEY and CDR2 SMNVEV (reference sequence). CDR3 residues: CASSLWPRRVGDTQYF. The CDR3 region has the DNA TGTGCCAGCAGTTTATGGCCCAGACGTGTGGGAGATACGCAGTATTTT.

The chain joins TRBV28 to TRBJ2-7; D may match TRBD1 or TRBD2 (5 bases each). V was trimmed by 5 bases and J by 0 bases, leaving 23 bases between them. The CDR3 length is 18 residues. The germline V gene encodes CDR1 MDHEN and CDR2 SYDVKM. CDR3 protein: CASSQILRRDGYSYEQYV. CDR3 coding DNA: TGTGCCAGCAGTCAAATACTCCGCCGGGACGGATACTCCTACGAGCAGTACGTC.

This clone was seen more than once but under ten times. This chain connects TRBV28 to TRBJ2-2, with 12 positions matching TRBD1. The CDR3 runs 15 residues. The germline gives CDR1 MDHEN, CDR2 SYDVKM. The V segment lost 10 bases and the J segment 5 bases; nucleotides outside the gene matches: 8. The CDR3 here is CATRDRGLDTGELFF. CDR3 coding DNA: TGTGCCACCCGGGACAGGGGGCTGGATACCGGGGAGCTGTTTTTT.

This rearrangement joins TRBV5-5 to TRBJ1-2; unclear D gene. V dropped 3 bases and J dropped 3 bases, with 9 bases sitting between them. This CDR3 has 13 amino acids. CDR1 and CDR2 from the germline V gene are SGHKS and YYEKEE (reference sequence). CDR3 sequence reads: CASSYTLYYGYTF. CDR3 DNA sequence: TGTGCCAGCAGCTATACCCTCTACTATGGCTACACCTTC.

This sequence joins TRBV5-5 and TRBJ2-7; D may be TRBD2 (5 bases). Trimming cost V 3 bases and J 2 bases, with 12 bases left between them. The V gene's germline CDR1 is SGHKS and CDR2 YYEKEE (reference sequence). CDR3 length: 14 residues. This CDR3 reads CASSSGIQAYEQYV. CDR3 nucleotides: TGTGCCAGCAGCTCCGGGATCCAAGCCTACGAGCAGTACGTC.